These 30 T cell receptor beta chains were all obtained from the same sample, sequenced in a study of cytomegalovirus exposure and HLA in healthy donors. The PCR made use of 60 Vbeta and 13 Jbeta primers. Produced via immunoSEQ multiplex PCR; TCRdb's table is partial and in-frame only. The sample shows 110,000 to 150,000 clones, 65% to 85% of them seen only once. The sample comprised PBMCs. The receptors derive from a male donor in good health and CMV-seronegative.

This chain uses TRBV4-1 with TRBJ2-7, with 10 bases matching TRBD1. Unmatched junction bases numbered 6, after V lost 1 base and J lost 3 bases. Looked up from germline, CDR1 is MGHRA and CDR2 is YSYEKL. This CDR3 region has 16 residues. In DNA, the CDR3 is TGCGCCAGCAGCCAAGGACCGGGACAGGGGAACTACGAGCAGTACTTC. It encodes CASSQGPGQGNYEQYF.

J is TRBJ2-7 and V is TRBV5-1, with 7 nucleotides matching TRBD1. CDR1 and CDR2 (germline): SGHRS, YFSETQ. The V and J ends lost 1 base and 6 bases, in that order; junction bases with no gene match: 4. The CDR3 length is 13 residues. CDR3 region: CASSLRGGLEQYF. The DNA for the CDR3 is TGCGCCAGCAGCTTGAGAGGGGGCCTCGAGCAGTACTTC.

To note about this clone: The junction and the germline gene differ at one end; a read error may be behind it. CDR3 loop: CASSQQPSGANGLTF. The CDR3 DNA sequence: TGCGCCAGCAGCCAACAGCCCTCTGGGGCCAACGGCCTGACTTTC. The rearrangement links TRBV5-1 to TRBJ2-6, with D possibly being TRBD1 (5 bases). Germline loops: CDR1 SGHRS, CDR2 YFSETQ. CDR3 length: 15 residues. The full variable domain, with the rest looked up from reference TRBV5-1 and TRBJ2-6, is KAGVTQTPRYLIKTRGQQVTLSCSPISGHRSVSWYQQTPGQGLQFLFEYFSETQRNKGNFPGRFSGRQFSNSRSEMNVSTLELGDSALYLCASSQQPSGANGLTFGAGSRLTVL.

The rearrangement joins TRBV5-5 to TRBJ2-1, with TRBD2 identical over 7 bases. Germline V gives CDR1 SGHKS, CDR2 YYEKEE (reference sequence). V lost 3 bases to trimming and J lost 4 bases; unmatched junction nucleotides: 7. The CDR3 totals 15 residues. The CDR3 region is CASSYLAEIYNEQFF. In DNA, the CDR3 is TGTGCCAGCAGCTATCTAGCGGAGATTTACAATGAGCAGTTCTTC. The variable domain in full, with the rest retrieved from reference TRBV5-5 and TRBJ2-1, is DAGVTQSPTHLIKTRGQQVTLRCSPISGHKSVSWYQQVLGQGPQFIFQYYEKEERGRGNFPDRFSARQFPNYSSELNVNALLLGDSALYLCASSYLAEIYNEQFFGPGTRLTVL.

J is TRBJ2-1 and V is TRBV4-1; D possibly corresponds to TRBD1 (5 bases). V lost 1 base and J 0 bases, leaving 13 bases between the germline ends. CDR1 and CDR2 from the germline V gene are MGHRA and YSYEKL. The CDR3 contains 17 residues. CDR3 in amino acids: CASSQARQFSSYNEQFF. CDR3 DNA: TGCGCCAGCAGCCAAGCCCGACAGTTTAGCTCCTACAATGAGCAGTTCTTC.

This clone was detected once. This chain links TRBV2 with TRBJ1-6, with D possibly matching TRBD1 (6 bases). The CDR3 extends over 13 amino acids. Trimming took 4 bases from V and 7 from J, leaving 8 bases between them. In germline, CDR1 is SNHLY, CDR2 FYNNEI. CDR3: CASSGDTNSPLHF. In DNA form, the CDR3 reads TGTGCCAGCAGTGGGGACACGAATTCACCCCTCCACTTT.

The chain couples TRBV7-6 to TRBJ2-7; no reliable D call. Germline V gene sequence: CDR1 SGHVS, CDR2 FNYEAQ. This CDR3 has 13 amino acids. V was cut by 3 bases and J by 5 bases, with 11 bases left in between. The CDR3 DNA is TGTGCCAGCAGCTTCCGTGTAGCCGACGAGCAGTACTTC. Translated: CASSFRVADEQYF.

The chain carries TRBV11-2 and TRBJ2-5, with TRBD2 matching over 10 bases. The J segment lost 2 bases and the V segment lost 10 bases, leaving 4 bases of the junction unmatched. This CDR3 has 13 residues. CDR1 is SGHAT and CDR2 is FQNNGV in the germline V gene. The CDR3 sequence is CATWTSGQETQYF. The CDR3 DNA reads TGTGCCACTTGGACTAGCGGACAAGAGACCCAGTACTTC.

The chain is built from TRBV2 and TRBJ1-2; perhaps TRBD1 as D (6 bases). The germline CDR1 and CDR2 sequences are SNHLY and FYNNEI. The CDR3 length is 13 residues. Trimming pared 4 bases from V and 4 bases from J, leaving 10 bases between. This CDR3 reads CASSVQGSYGYTF. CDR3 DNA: TGTGCCAGCAGTGTTCAGGGGAGCTATGGCTACACCTTC.

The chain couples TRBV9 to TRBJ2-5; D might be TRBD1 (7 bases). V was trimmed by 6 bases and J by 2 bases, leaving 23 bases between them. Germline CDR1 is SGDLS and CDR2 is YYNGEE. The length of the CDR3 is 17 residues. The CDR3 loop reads CASTKTGQGGLQETQYF. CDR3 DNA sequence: TGTGCCAGCACGAAGACAGGTCAGGGGGGTTTGCAAGAGACCCAGTACTTC.

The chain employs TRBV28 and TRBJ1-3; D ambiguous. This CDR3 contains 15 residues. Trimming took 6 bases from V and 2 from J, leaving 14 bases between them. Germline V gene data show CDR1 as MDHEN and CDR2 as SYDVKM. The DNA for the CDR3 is TGTGCCAGCAGCCCCCCCGGAGCTACTGGAAACACCATATATTTT. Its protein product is CASSPPGATGNTIYF.

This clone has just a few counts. CDR3 amino acids: CASSMLGGRYGANVLTF. The CDR3 nucleotides are TGTGCCAGTAGTATGCTCGGCGGGAGGTACGGGGCCAACGTCCTGACTTTC. The rearrangement joins TRBV19 to TRBJ2-6, with TRBD2 identical over 8 bases. CDR1 is LNHDA and CDR2 is SQIVND in the germline V gene (reference sequence). The V segment lost 3 bases and the J segment 4 bases; nucleotides outside the gene matches: 8. This CDR3 comprises 17 residues.

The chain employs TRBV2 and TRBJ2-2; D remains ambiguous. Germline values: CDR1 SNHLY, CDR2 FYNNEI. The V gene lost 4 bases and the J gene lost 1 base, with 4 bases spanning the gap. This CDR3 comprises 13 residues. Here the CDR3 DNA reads TGTGCCAGCAGTGTTCGGAACACCGGGGAGCTGTTTTTT. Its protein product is CASSVRNTGELFF.

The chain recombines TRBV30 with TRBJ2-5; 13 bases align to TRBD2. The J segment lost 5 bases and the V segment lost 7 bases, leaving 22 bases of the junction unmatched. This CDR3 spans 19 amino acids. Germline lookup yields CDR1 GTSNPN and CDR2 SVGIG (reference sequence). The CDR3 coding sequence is TGTGCCTCGAGGTTCAGGGGGGCCGGGACTAGCGGGACCGGCGAGACCCAGTACTTC. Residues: CASRFRGAGTSGTGETQYF.

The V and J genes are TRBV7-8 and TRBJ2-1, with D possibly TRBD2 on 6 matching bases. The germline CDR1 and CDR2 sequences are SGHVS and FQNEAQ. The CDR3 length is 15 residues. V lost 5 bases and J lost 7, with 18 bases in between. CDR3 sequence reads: CASSQRDWSGNEQFF. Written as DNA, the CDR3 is TGTGCCAGCAGCCAACGGGACTGGTCAGGGAATGAGCAGTTCTTC.

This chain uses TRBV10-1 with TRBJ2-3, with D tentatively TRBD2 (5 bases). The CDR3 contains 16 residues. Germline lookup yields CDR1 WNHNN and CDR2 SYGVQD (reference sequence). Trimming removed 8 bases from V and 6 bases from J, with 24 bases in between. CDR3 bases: TGCGCCAGCCCTACACCTCGAGGGCGCGATTCGGATACGCAGTATTTT. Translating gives CASPTPRGRDSDTQYF.

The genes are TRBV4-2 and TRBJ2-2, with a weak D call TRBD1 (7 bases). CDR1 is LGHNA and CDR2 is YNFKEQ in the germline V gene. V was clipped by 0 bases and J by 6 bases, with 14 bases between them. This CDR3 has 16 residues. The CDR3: CASSQEGGGPPGELFF. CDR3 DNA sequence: TGTGCCAGCAGCCAAGAAGGAGGGGGCCCTCCCGGGGAGCTGTTTTTT.

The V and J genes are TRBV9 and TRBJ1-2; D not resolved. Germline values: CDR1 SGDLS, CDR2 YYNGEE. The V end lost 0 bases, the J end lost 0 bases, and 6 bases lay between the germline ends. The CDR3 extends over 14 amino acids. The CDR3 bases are TGTGCCAGCAGCGTAGCTAACCCTAACTATGGCTACACCTTC. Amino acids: CASSVANPNYGYTF. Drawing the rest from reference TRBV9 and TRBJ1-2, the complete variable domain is DSGVTQTPKHLITATGQRVTLRCSPRSGDLSVYWYQQSLDQGLQFLIQYYNGEERAKGNILERFSAQQFPDLHSELNLSSLELGDSALYFCASSVANPNYGYTFGSGTRLTVV.

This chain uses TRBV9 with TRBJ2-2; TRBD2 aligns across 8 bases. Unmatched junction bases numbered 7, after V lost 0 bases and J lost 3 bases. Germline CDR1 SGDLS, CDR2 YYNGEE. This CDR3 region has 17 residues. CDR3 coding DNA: TGTGCCAGCAGCGTAGATCTTGGCGGGGGGTACACCGGGGAGCTGTTTTTT. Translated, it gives CASSVDLGGGYTGELFF.

CDR3 bases: TGTGCCAGCAGCTTACGGCAGGGCCCTAATGAAAAACTGTTTTTT. As protein: CASSLRQGPNEKLFF. The chain couples TRBV7-6 to TRBJ1-4, with D possibly being TRBD1 (5 bases). The germline V gene has CDR1 SGHVS and CDR2 FNYEAQ. Trimming stripped 2 bases from V and 3 bases from J, with 10 bases between. This CDR3 has 15 amino acids. Full variable domain (remainder filled in from reference TRBV7-6 and TRBJ1-4): GAGVSQSPRYKVTKRGQDVALRCDPISGHVSLYWYRQALGQGPEFLTYFNYEAQQDKSGLPNDRFSAERPEGSISTLTIQRTEQRDSAMYRCASSLRQGPNEKLFFGSGTQLSVL.

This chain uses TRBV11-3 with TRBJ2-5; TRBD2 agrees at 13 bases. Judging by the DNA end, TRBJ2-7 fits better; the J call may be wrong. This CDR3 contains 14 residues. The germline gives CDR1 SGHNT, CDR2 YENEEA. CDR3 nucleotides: TGTGCCAGCAGCCGGACTAGCGGGAGCTACGAGCAGTACTTC. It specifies CASSRTSGSYEQYF.

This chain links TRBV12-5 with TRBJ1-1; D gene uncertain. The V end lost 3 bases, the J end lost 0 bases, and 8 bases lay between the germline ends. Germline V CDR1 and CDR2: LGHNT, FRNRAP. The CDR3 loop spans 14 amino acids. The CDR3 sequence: CASGFAAMNTEAFF. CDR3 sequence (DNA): TGTGCTAGTGGTTTTGCGGCCATGAACACTGAAGCTTTCTTT.

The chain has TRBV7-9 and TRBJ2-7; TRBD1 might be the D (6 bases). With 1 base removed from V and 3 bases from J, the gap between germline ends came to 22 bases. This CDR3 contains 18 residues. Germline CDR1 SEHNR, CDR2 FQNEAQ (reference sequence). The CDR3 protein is CASSLGLVVTGRSYEQYF. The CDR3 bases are TGTGCCAGCAGCTTAGGACTCGTTGTTACAGGGCGCAGCTACGAGCAGTACTTC.

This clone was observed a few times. The CDR3 is CASSLATGKETQYF. The CDR3 DNA is TGTGCCAGTAGCCTTGCGACAGGGAAAGAGACCCAGTACTTC. The V and J genes are TRBV19 and TRBJ2-5, with 7 bases matching TRBD1. The V and J ends lost 6 bases and 3 bases, in that order; junction bases with no gene match: 7. CDR1 and CDR2 from the germline V gene are LNHDA and SQIVND (reference sequence). This CDR3 has 14 amino acids.

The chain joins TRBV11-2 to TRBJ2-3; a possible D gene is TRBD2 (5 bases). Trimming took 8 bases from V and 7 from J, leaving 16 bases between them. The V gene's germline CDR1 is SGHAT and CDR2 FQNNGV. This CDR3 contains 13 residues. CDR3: CASSGLALNTQYF. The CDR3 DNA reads TGTGCCAGCTCAGGACTGGCCCTAAATACGCAGTATTTT.

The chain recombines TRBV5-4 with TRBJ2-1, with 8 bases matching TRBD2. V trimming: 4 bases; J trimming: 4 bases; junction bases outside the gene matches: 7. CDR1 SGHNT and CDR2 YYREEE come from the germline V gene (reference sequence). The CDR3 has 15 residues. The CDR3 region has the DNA TGTGCCAGCAGCCCCGGGGGGGGACTGTACAATGAGCAGTTCTTC. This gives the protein CASSPGGGLYNEQFF.

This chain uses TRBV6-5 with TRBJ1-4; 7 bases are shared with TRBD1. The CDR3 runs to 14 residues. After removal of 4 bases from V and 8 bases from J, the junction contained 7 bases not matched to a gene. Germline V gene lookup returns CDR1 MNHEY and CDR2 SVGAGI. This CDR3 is CASSLTGVGEKLFF. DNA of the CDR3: TGTGCCAGCAGTTTAACAGGGGTTGGCGAAAAACTGTTTTTT.

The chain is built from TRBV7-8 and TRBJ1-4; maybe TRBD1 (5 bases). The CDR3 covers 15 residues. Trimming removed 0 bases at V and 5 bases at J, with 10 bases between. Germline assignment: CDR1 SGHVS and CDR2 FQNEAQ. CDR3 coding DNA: TGTGCCAGCAGCTTAGCACGACAGTCAAATGAAAAACTGTTTTTT. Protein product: CASSLARQSNEKLFF.

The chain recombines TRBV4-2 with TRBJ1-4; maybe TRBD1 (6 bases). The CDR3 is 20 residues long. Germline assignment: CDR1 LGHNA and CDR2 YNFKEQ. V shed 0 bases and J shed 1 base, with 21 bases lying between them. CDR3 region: CASSQDTGYGGLKTNEKLFF. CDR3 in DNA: TGTGCCAGCAGCCAAGATACTGGATACGGGGGGCTGAAAACTAATGAAAAACTGTTTTTT.

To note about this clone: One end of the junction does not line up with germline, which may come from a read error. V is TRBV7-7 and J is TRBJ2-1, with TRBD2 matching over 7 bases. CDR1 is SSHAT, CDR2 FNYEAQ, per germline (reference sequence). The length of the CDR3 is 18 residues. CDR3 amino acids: CASSLVPLREGIYNEQFF. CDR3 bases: TGTGCTAGCAGCTTAGTCCCCCTCAGGGAGGGTATCTACAATGAGCAGTTCTTC.